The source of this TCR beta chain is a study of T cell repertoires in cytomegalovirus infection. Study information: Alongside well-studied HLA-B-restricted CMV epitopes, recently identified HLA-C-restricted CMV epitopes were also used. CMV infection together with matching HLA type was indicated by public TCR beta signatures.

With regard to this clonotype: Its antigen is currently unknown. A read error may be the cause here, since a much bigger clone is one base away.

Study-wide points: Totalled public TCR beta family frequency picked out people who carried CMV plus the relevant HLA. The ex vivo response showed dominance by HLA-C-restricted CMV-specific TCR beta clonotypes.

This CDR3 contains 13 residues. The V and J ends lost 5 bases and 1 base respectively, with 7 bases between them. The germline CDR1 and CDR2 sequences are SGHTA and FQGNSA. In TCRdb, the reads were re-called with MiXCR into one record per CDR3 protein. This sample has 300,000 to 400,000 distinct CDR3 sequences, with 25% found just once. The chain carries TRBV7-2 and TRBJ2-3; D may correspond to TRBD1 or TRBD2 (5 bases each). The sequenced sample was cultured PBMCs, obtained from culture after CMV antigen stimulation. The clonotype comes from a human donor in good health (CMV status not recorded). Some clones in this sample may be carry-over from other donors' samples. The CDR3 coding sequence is TGTGCCAGCAGCGGGGGTCGCACAGATACGCAGTATTTT. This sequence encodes CASSGGRTDTQYF.